This T cell receptor (beta chain) was retrieved from a study of cytomegalovirus exposure and HLA in healthy donors. Study-wide findings and caveats: Researchers had no immune exposure information except CMV serostatus available. Several top significant clusters appeared, in a later analysis, to be linked to common viral pathogens. Accurate prediction of most subjects' HLA-A and HLA-B alleles from TCR beta sequences was reported.

PCR primers comprised 60 Vbeta and 13 Jbeta primers. The method was immunoSEQ multiplex PCR; TCRdb's version includes in-frame clones alone and lacks a portion of them. The sample gives under 130,000 clones, roughly 78% of which show up once; about 3.4% is in the top ten. This clone was recorded once. The target antigen is unknown. The TCR comes from a middle-aged woman in good health and CMV-seronegative. The sequenced sample was PBMCs.

Written as DNA, the CDR3 is TGTGCCAGCTCATCCGCGCAGGGGGGAGATACGCAGTATTTT. This codes for CASSSAQGGDTQYF. V and J are TRBV18 and TRBJ2-3, with D maybe TRBD1 (7 bases). The germline V gene encodes CDR1 KGHSH and CDR2 LQKENI. Trimming pared 5 bases from V and 5 bases from J, leaving 14 bases between. The CDR3 is 14 residues long.